The clone carrying this T cell receptor beta chain has only a few counts. This record comes from a study of blood T cell repertoires in COVID-19. As for the study in general: Sample material is recorded as cDNA or gDNA derived from T cells, B-cell-depleted T cells, or PBMCs.

CDR1 SGDLS and CDR2 YYNGEE come from the germline V gene. This CDR3 spans 14 amino acids. The germline V and J ends were trimmed by 4 bases and 0 bases, with 11 bases remaining between them. The Seattle patients, enrolled during active infection, were followed longitudinally. In the original analysis: Amplification of reference gene primers provided the estimated nucleated cell counts. Generated by immunoSEQ multiplex PCR, the TCRdb table keeps only in-frame clones and is missing some. V and J calls plus clone size are reproduced from that table; the DNA served to infer D and trimming. Of 130,000 to 150,000 clones listed, approximately 85% are singletons.

Sequenced sample: peripheral blood. This TCR came from a woman aged 55-70 years with COVID-19, enrolled during active disease. The chain recombines TRBV9 with TRBJ2-7; TRBD2 is a possible D gene (5 bases). The CDR3 protein is CASSPYGGSYEQYF. The CDR3 DNA sequence: TGTGCCAGCAGCCCCTACGGAGGCTCCTACGAGCAGTACTTC.